The sequence of this T cell receptor (beta chain) was determined in a study of T-cell reconstitution after alpha-beta-depleted transplantation in children. Library preparation (for TCRbeta) was performed with unique molecular identifiers. TCRdb itself ran the PCR reads through MiXCR, one entry per CDR3 protein. The sample consists of approximately 270,000 distinct CDR3 sequences, 9.9% of them appearing once. The CDR3 length is 14 residues. J lost 2 bases, V lost 7 bases, and 7 bases had no gene match. This receptor was taken from a human donor who donated a stem cell graft to a child with SCID. The sequenced sample was PBMCs from the stem cell graft donor, obtained from the stem cell graft. This sequence joins TRBV12-3 or TRBV12-4 and TRBJ1-2, with TRBD1 matching over 7 bases. This CDR3 reads CASTPGQTNYGYTF. In DNA form, the CDR3 reads TGTGCCAGCACCCCGGGACAGACAAACTATGGCTACACCTTC.